One T cell receptor (beta chain) is described in this entry. The record originates from a study of blood T cell repertoires in COVID-19. Study as a whole: Collection of acute and convalescent COVID-19 samples took place in the United States, Italy and Spain. From T cells, B-cell-depleted T cells, or PBMCs came the material, which was cDNA or gDNA.

Produced via immunoSEQ multiplex PCR; TCRdb's table is partial and in-frame only. There are around 290,000 clones in the sample; roughly nine tenths occur only once, and 1.5% to 2% lies in the top ten. The cohort comprised adults aged 18 to 89 years residing in around 25 US areas. Allocation to cohorts depended on clinical history reported by the participants. Germline CDR1 is KGHSH and CDR2 is LQKENI. The germline V and J ends were trimmed by 2 bases and 0 bases, with 13 bases remaining between them. The CDR3 totals 16 residues. Specimen: PBMCs or T cells enriched from blood (not recorded which). This TCR came from a woman between 35 and 50 years old who had recovered from COVID-19. The rearrangement uses TRBV18 and TRBJ1-1; no reliable D call. CDR3 amino acids: CASSPTQTVMNTEAFF. CDR3 nucleotide sequence: TGTGCCAGCTCACCAACTCAAACAGTTATGAACACTGAAGCTTTCTTT.